Included here is one TCR beta chain sequence, with context. Its antigen remains undetermined. Base qualities are not provided; no much larger clone lies one nucleotide away. Peripheral blood CD8+ and CD4+ T cells from healthy donors, Susac syndrome patients and multiple sclerosis patients were profiled by high-throughput TCR beta sequencing. Healthy donors were included as age- and sex-matched controls. CD8+ TEMRA cells were enriched by FACS, while bulk CD8+ and CD4+ T cells were purified by magnetic negative isolation. Blood was collected in EDTA tubes and processed within 24 hours, with PBMCs isolated through density gradient centrifugation. PBMCs destined for TCR sequencing were cryopreserved in liquid nitrogen and later thawed in a 37 °C water bath. A purity of at least 90% was achieved for sorted or isolated CD4+, CD8+ and CD8+ TEMRA cells. The data originate from a study of CD8 T cells in Susac syndrome (dated by TCRdb to about 2019). Background for the entire study: Repertoire sequencing was used to test whether CD8+ T cell activation and differentiation in Susac syndrome was antigen driven.

The CDR3 covers 15 residues, taking in both the cysteine and the phenylalanine. The kept DNA is CDR3 alone, 45 bases in frame from the first base. The V end loses 2 bases and the J end loses 0 bases, and a stretch of 11 bases separates them. The germline V gene specifies MNHEY as CDR1 and SVGEGT as CDR2. RNA was extracted using the RNeasy kit, and roughly 0.5 to 1 ug of the RNA was reverse transcribed with random hexamers. The immunoSEQ multiplex PCR assay, which covers 54 Vbeta and 13 Jbeta segments, was used to amplify TCR beta CDR3 regions. PCR amplification bias was corrected using a synthetic template baseline for primer optimization and computational correction. In the paper's pipeline: Only productive sequences were kept, with reads annotated to V, D and J genes according to IMGT and analyzed in immunoSEQ Analyzer. Clonality was computed as one minus Shannon entropy normalized by log2 of the number of productive unique sequences. Public and private clones were assessed among the 100 most prevalent clones of each patient and control. Clones were defined as Susac-specific when absent from the healthy and MS cohorts, from some 1,100 published viral clones and from other ImmuneACCESS disease sequences. The public reads were reanalyzed by TCRdb: fastp trimming at Q25, MiXCR alignment, in-frame beta chains only. Entries that share a CDR3 protein sequence are merged under the most common genes and DNA. TCRdb's processing, not the authors', yielded these V and J calls. This sample comprises 110,000 or so distinct CDR3 sequences, less than 95% of them detected only once. About 0.098% of the sample belongs to the ten largest clones.

Results the study describes overall, beyond this receptor: The number of individuals in the TCR sequencing and HLA analysis was acknowledged as relatively small.

The chain joins TRBV6-2 or TRBV6-3 to TRBJ2-7; the D gene is perhaps TRBD2, from 6 matching bases. Sequenced input: CD4+ T cells from PBMCs. The TCR comes from a human donor in good health. The bases read TGTGCCAGCAGTTACGCTGCGGGGCGCTCCTACGAGCAGTACTTC. It encodes CASSYAAGRSYEQYF.